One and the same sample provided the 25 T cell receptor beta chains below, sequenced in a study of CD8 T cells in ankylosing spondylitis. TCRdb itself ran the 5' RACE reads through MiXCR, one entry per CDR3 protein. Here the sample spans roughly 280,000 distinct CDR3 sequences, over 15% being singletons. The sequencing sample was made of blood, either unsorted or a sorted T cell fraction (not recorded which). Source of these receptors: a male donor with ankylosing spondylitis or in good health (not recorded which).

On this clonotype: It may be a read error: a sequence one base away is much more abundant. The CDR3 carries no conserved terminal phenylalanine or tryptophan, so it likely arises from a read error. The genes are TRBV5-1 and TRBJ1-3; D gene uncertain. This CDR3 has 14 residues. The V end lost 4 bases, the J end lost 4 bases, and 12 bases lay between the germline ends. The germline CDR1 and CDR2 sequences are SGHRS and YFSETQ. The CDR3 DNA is TGCGCCAGCAGCCTTGGAATAGTAGGAAACACCATATATTTA. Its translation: CASSLGIVGNTIYL.

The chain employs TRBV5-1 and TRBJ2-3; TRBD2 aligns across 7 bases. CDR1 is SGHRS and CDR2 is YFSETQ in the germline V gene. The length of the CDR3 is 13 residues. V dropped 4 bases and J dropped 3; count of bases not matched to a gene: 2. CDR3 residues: CASSGEGTDTQYF. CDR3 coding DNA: TGCGCCAGCAGCGGGGAGGGAACAGATACGCAGTATTTT.

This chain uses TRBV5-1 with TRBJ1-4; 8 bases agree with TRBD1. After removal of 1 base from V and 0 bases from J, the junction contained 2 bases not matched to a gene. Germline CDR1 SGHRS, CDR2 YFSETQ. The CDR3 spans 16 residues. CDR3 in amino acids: CASSLQGAATNEKLFF. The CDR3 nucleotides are TGCGCCAGCAGCTTGCAGGGGGCGGCAACTAATGAAAAACTGTTTTTT. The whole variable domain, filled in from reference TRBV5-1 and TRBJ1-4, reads KAGVTQTPRYLIKTRGQQVTLSCSPISGHRSVSWYQQTPGQGLQFLFEYFSETQRNKGNFPGRFSGRQFSNSRSEMNVSTLELGDSALYLCASSLQGAATNEKLFFGSGTQLSVL.

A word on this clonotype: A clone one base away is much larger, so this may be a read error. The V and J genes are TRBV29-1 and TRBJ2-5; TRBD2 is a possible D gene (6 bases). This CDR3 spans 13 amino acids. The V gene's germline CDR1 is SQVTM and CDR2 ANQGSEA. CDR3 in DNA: TGCAGCGTTGGAGTCTCGGGACGGGAGACCCAGTGCTTC. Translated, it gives CSVGVSGRETQCF. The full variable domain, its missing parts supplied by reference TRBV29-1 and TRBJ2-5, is SAVISQKPSRDICQRGTSLTIQCQVDSQVTMMFWYRQQPGQSLTLIATANQGSEATYESGFVIDKFPISRPNLTFSTLTVSNMSPEDSSIYLCSVGVSGRETQCFGPGTRLLVL.

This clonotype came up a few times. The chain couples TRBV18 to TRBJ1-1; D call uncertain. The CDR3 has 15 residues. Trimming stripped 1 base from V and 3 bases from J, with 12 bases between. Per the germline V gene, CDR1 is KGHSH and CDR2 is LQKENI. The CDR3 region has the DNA TGTGCCAGCTCACCACGTTCAGAGACTGACACTGAAGCTTTCTTT. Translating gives CASSPRSETDTEAFF.

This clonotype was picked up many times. CDR3 amino acids: CASSDLDGNYGYTF. DNA for the CDR3: TGTGCCAGCAGCGACCTTGATGGTAACTATGGCTACACCTTC. V gene TRBV4-2 combines with J gene TRBJ1-2; D unresolved. The CDR3 totals 14 residues. The V and J ends lost 5 bases and 1 base respectively, with 11 bases between them. The germline V gene encodes CDR1 LGHNA and CDR2 YNFKEQ.

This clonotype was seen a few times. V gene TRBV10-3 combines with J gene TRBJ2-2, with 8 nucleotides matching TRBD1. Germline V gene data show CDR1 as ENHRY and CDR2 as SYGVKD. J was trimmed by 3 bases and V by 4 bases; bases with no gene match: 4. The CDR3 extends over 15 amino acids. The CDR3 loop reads CAISGDRLDTGELFF. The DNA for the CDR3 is TGTGCCATCAGTGGGGACAGGTTGGACACCGGGGAGCTGTTTTTT.

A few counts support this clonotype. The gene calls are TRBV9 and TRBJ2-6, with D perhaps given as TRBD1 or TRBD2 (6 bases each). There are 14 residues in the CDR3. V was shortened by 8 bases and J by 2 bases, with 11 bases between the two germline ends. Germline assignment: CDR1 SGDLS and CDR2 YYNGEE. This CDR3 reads CASRGAPGANVLTF. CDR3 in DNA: TGTGCCAGTAGGGGGGCTCCTGGGGCCAACGTCCTGACTTTC.

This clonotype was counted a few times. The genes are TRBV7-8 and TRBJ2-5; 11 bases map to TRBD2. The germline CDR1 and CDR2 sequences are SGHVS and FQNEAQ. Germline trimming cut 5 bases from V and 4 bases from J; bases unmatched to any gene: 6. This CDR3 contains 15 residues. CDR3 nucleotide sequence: TGTGCCAGCAGCCCTCGGCTAGCGGGGGGAGAGACCCAGTACTTC. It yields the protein CASSPRLAGGETQYF.

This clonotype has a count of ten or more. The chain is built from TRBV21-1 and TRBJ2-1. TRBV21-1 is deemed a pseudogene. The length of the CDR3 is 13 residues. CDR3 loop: CASSIPFLTEQFF. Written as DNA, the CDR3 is TGTGCCAGCAGCATTCCCTTTTTGACTGAGCAGTTCTTC.

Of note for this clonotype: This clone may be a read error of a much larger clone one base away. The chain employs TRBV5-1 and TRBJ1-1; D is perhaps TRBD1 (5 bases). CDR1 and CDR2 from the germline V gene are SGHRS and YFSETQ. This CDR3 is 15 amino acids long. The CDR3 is CASSSLGGPGTGAFF. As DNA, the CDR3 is TGCGCCAGCAGCTCACTGGGCGGTCCGGGGACTGGAGCTTTCTTT.

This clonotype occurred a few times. As DNA, the CDR3 is TGCGCCAGCAGCCAAAGGGCAGGGGGCGGCACAGATACGCAGTATTTT. This sequence encodes CASSQRAGGGTDTQYF. The chain recombines TRBV4-1 with TRBJ2-3; 8 bases are a match to TRBD1. This CDR3 has 16 residues. J was trimmed by 1 base and V by 2 bases; bases with no gene match: 5. Per germline, CDR1 MGHRA and CDR2 YSYEKL.

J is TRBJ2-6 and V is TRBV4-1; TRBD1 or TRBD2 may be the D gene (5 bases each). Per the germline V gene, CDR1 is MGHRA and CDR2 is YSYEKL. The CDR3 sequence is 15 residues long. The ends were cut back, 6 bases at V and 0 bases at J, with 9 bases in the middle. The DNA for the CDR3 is TGCGCCAGCAGTCGGGACCGCTCTGGGGCCAACGTCCTGACTTTC. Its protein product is CASSRDRSGANVLTF.

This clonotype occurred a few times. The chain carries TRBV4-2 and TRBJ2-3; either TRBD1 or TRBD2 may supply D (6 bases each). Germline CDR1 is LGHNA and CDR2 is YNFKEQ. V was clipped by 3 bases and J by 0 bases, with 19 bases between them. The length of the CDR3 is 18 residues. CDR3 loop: CASSQHGGQVTSTDTQYF. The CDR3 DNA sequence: TGTGCCAGCAGCCAGCACGGGGGACAAGTAACTAGCACAGATACGCAGTATTTT.

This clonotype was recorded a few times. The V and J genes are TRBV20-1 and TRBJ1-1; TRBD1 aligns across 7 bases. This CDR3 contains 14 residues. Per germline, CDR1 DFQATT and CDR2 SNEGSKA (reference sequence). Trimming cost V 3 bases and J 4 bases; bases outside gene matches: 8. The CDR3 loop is CSASRTGWGTEAFF. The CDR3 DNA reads TGCAGTGCTAGTCGGACAGGCTGGGGCACTGAAGCTTTCTTT.

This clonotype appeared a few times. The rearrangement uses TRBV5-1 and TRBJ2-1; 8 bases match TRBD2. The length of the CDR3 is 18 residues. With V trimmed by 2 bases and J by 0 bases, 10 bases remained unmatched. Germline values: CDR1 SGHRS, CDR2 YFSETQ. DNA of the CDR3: TGCGCCAGCAGCTTTGCCAGTTCCGGGACTAGCTCCTACAATGAGCAGTTCTTC. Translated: CASSFASSGTSSYNEQFF.

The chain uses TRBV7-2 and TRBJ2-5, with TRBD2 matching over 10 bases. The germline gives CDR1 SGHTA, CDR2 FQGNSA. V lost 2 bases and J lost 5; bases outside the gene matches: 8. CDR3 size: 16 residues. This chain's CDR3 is CASSLFSGRAGETQYF. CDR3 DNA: TGTGCCAGCAGCTTATTCAGCGGGAGGGCCGGGGAGACCCAGTACTTC.

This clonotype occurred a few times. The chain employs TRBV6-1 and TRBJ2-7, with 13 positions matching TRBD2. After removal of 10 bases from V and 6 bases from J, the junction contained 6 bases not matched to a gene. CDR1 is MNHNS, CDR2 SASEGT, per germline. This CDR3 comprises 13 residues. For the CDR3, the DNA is TGTGCCATCGGACTAGCGGGAGTGGTCGAGCAGTACGTC. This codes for CAIGLAGVVEQYV.

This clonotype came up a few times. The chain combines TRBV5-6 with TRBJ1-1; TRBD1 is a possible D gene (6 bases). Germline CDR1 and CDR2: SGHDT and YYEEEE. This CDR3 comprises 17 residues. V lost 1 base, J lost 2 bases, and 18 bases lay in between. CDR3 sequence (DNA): TGTGCCAGCAGCTTGATAGGTTCGCGGGGGGGCAACACTGAAGCTTTCTTT. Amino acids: CASSLIGSRGGNTEAFF.

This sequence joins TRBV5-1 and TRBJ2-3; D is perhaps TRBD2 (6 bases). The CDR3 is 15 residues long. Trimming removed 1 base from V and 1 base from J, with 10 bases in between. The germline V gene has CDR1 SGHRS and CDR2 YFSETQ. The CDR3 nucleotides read TGCGCCAGCAGCTTGTTTGAGCGGGGCACAGATACGCAGTATTTT. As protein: CASSLFERGTDTQYF.

The CDR3 sequence is CASSLLANNEQFF. Here the CDR3 DNA reads TGTGCCAGCAGCTTGCTAGCAAACAATGAGCAGTTCTTC. This chain links TRBV5-8 with TRBJ2-1, with a tentative D call TRBD2 (5 bases). The V gene lost 1 base and the J gene lost 5 bases, with 7 bases spanning the gap. The CDR3 covers 13 residues. CDR1 SGHTS and CDR2 YDEGEE come from the germline V gene. Complete variable domain (other parts from reference TRBV5-8 and TRBJ2-1): EAGVTQSPTHLIKTRGQQATLRCSPISGHTSVYWYQQALGLGLQFLLWYDEGEERNRGNFPPRFSGRQFPNYSSELNVNALELEDSALYLCASSLLANNEQFFGPGTRLTVL.

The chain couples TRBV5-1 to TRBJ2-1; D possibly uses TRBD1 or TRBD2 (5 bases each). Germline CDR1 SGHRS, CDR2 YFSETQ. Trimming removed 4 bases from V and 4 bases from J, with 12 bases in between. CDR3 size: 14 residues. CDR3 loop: CASSPGTEYNEQFF. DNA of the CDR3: TGCGCCAGCAGCCCCGGGACGGAGTACAATGAGCAGTTCTTC.

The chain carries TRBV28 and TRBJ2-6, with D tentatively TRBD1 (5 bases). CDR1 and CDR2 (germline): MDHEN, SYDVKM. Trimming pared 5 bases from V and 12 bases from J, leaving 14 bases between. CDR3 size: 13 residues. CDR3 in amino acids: CASSVQGETVLTF. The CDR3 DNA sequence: TGTGCCAGCAGTGTCCAGGGCGAAACCGTCCTGACTTTC.

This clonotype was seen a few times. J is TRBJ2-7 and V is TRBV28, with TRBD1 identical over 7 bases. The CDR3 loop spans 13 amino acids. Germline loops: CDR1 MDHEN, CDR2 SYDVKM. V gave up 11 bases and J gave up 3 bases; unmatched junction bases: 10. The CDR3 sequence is CAPGFQGDYEQYV. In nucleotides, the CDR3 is TGTGCCCCGGGCTTCCAGGGGGACTACGAGCAGTACGTC.

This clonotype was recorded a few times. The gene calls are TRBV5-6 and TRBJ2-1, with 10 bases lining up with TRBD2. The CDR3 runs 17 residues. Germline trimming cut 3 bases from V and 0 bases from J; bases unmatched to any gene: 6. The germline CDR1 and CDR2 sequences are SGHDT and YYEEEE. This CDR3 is CASSWRTSGSSYNEQFF. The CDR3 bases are TGTGCCAGCAGCTGGAGGACTAGCGGAAGCTCCTACAATGAGCAGTTCTTC.